The clone carrying this T cell receptor (beta chain) was seen ten or more times. The antigen is not known. The CDR3 totals 15 residues. The germline CDR1 and CDR2 sequences are KGHDR and SFDVKD. V shed 4 bases and J 7 bases; nucleotides not matched to a gene: 4. From RNA, the CDR3 regions of TCR beta chains were amplified and sequenced. An opening RT-PCR round employed HTBI primers and preceded a second-round multiplex PCR. TCRdb processed the multiplex PCR reads anew with MiXCR; each CDR3 protein has one entry. The sample shows approximately 1.2 million distinct CDR3 sequences, about two fifths of them seen only once. This sample stems from a study of Graves' ophthalmopathy and Graves' hyperthyroidism. Study-wide results and limits: The model's ophthalmopathy progression predictions had about 69% sensitivity and 72.22% specificity.

Sequencing was carried out using peripheral blood or thyroid tissue (not recorded which). This receptor was obtained from an adult man with Graves' hyperthyroidism. V usage is TRBV24-1 and J usage is TRBJ1-6; 9 bases agree with TRBD1. The CDR3 protein is CATSEPQGANSPLHF. The CDR3 coding sequence is TGTGCCACCAGTGAACCACAGGGGGCCAATTCACCCCTCCACTTT.